These 23 T cell receptor beta chains were all obtained from the same sample, sequenced in a study of CD8+CD57+ T cells in acquired aplastic anemia. Genomic DNA was employed as the template in profiling TCR beta VDJ and CDR3. TCRdb processed the reads anew with MiXCR; each CDR3 protein has one entry. Seen here are about 110,000 distinct CDR3 sequences, 40% to 65% observed once, and the top ten hold roughly 34%. The material sequenced was sorted CD4+, CD8+, or CD8+CD57+ T cells (not recorded which) from PBMCs. The receptors stem from a human donor in good health, serving as a control.

This clonotype occurred a few times. It may be a read error: a sequence one base away is much more abundant. This rearrangement joins TRBV11-1 to TRBJ1-1; 8 bases are a match to TRBD1. This CDR3 contains 16 residues. Germline V gene sequence: CDR1 SGHAT, CDR2 FQDESV (reference sequence). CDR3 in DNA: TGTGCCAGCAGCTCCCCTGGACAGGGTGATATCACTGAAGCTCTCTTT. It yields the protein CASSSPGQGDITEALF. Full variable domain (missing parts from reference TRBV11-1 and TRBJ1-1): EAEVAQSPRYKITEKSQAVAFWCDPISGHATLYWYRQILGQGPELLVQFQDESVVDDSQLPKDRFSAERLKGVDSTLKIQPAELGDSAMYLCASSSPGQGDITEALFGQGTRLTVV.

Comment on this clonotype: One end of the junction varies from germline; a read error may be responsible. The chain has TRBV7-9 and TRBJ2-1; 9 bases map to TRBD2. The CDR3 is made up of 12 amino acids. The germline CDR1 and CDR2 sequences are SEHNR and FQNEAQ (reference sequence). CDR3 residues: CASKLAGNEQLF. The CDR3 nucleotides read TGTGCCAGCAAACTAGCGGGCAATGAGCAGCTCTTC.

This clonotype was seen a single time. This chain uses TRBV7-3 with TRBJ2-7, with 7 bases that match TRBD1. This CDR3 spans 14 amino acids. V was pared by 4 bases and J by 5 bases, with 8 bases of the junction left unmatched. Germline V gene data show CDR1 as SGHTA and CDR2 as FQGTGA. CDR3 in DNA: TGTGCCAGCAGCTACCGGGACAGCGACGACGAGCAGTACTTC. This translates into CASSYRDSDDEQYF. Using reference TRBV7-3 and TRBJ2-7 for the parts outside the CDR3, the full variable domain is GAGVSQTPSNKVTEKGKYVELRCDPISGHTALYWYRQSLGQGPEFLIYFQGTGAADDSGLPNDRFFAVRPEGSVSTLKIQRTERGDSAVYLCASSYRDSDDEQYFGPGTRLTVT.

This clonotype was counted at least ten times. The J gene is TRBJ1-2, the V gene TRBV12-3 or TRBV12-4, with 8 bases matching TRBD1. The CDR3 is 15 residues long. Losses at the gene ends were 3 bases for V and 7 bases for J; bases not matched to a gene: 10. CDR3 in DNA: TGTGCCAGCAGTTTTCAGGGCAGGGGGCTGGTTGGCTACACCTTC. The encoded protein is CASSFQGRGLVGYTF.

The chain joins TRBV20-1 to TRBJ2-1; 8 bases agree with TRBD1. The ends lost 4 bases at V and 2 bases at J; junction bases unmatched: 7. CDR1 is DFQATT, CDR2 SNEGSKA, per germline (reference sequence). CDR3 length equals 15 residues. The CDR3 region is CSAIPTGQAYNEQFF. In nucleotides, the CDR3 is TGCAGTGCTATTCCCACGGGACAGGCCTACAATGAGCAGTTCTTC.

This chain connects TRBV25-1 to TRBJ2-1; 11 nucleotides match TRBD1. Unmatched junction bases numbered 4, after V lost 4 bases and J lost 5 bases. The CDR3 totals 15 residues. The germline gives CDR1 MGHDK, CDR2 SYGVNS. DNA for the CDR3: TGTGCCAGCAGTGGGGCGGGACAGGGGGACAATGAGCAGTTCTTC. Amino acids: CASSGAGQGDNEQFF.

This clonotype was seen a few times. The J gene is TRBJ2-7, the V gene TRBV24-1, with 7 bases identical to TRBD1. The J segment lost 6 bases and the V segment lost 3 bases, leaving 7 bases of the junction unmatched. CDR1 and CDR2 (germline): KGHDR, SFDVKD. This CDR3 has 14 residues. The DNA for the CDR3 is TGTGCCACCAGTGATCGGACAGGAGGTAGCGAGCAGTACTTC. Encoded protein: CATSDRTGGSEQYF.

This clonotype was observed a few times. The rearrangement links TRBV10-3 to TRBJ2-3, with 11 bases aligning to TRBD2. The CDR3 is made up of 16 amino acids. The J segment lost 0 bases and the V segment lost 8 bases, leaving 7 bases of the junction unmatched. Looked up from germline, CDR1 is ENHRY and CDR2 is SYGVKD. In DNA form, the CDR3 reads TGTGCCATCGGACTAGCGGGCGCATCTAGCACAGATACGCAGTATTTT. Protein product: CAIGLAGASSTDTQYF.

The gene calls are TRBV7-2 and TRBJ1-1; the D is unclear. Trimming pared 5 bases from V and 7 bases from J, leaving 20 bases between. The CDR3 extends over 15 amino acids. The germline V gene has CDR1 SGHTA and CDR2 FQGNSA. In DNA form, the CDR3 reads TGTGCCAGCAGCACGTATTTGGTAGACCCGCTTGAAGCTTTCTTT. Its protein product is CASSTYLVDPLEAFF.

Many counts were recorded for this clonotype. The V gene is TRBV29-1, the J gene TRBJ1-2; no clear D gene. Germline assignment: CDR1 SQVTM and CDR2 ANQGSEA. The CDR3 consists of 14 residues. Deletions cut 0 bases from V and 2 bases from J, with 10 bases between. The CDR3 loop reads CSVEDPGRNYGYTF. The CDR3 coding sequence is TGCAGCGTTGAAGACCCGGGAAGGAACTATGGCTACACCTTC.

This clonotype occurred a few times. V is TRBV29-1 and J is TRBJ2-5, with 8 positions matching TRBD1. The ends lost 1 base at V and 5 bases at J; junction bases unmatched: 18. The germline gives CDR1 SQVTM, CDR2 ANQGSEA. CDR3 length: 18 residues. The CDR3 nucleotides read TGCAGCGTTGAAGCAAGCATCGGACAGGGAAGGGCCTATGAGACCCAGTACTTC. This translates into CSVEASIGQGRAYETQYF.

The chain recombines TRBV10-3 with TRBJ1-1; no definite D call. This CDR3 contains 13 residues. CDR1 is ENHRY and CDR2 is SYGVKD in the germline V gene. V gave up 5 bases and J gave up 2 bases, with 9 bases separating them. The CDR3 nucleotides read TGTGCCATCAGTCAACCACTAAACACTGAAGCTTTCTTT. Protein: CAISQPLNTEAFF.

This clonotype was detected ten times or more. The V call is TRBV6-1, the J call TRBJ1-2, with D possibly TRBD1 on 6 matching bases. Per germline, CDR1 MNHNS and CDR2 SASEGT. V was trimmed by 6 bases and J by 4 bases, leaving 18 bases between them. This CDR3 has 15 amino acids. The DNA of the CDR3 is TGTGCCAGCAGCCCCGGGGCAACAGGGACCTATGGCTACACCTTC. This translates into CASSPGATGTYGYTF.

There are a few counts of this clonotype. The chain links TRBV6-2 or TRBV6-3 to TRBJ1-1, with D possibly matching TRBD1 (5 bases). Trimming stripped 2 bases from V and 6 bases from J, with 13 bases between. The CDR3 is 14 amino acids. Germline CDR1 reads MNHEY; CDR2 reads SVGEGT. The CDR3 DNA follows: TGTGCCAGCAGTTACACGCAGGGATTCGCTGAAGCTTTCTTT. Protein: CASSYTQGFAEAFF.

Regarding this clonotype: The CDR3 end shows no conserved phenylalanine or tryptophan, and so a read error is likely. The chain carries TRBV12-3 or TRBV12-4 and TRBJ1-6, with D possibly being TRBD1 (6 bases). This CDR3 spans 15 amino acids. V lost 0 bases and J lost 9, with 12 bases in between. The CDR3 loop reads CASSLATGVGSPLHS. The CDR3 DNA follows: TGTGCCAGCAGTTTAGCGACAGGCGTGGGTTCACCCCTCCACTCT.

This clonotype was seen ten or more times. The V and J genes are TRBV3-1 and TRBJ2-7; 7 bases are shared with TRBD1. V trimming: 4 bases; J trimming: 0 bases; junction bases outside the gene matches: 3. The CDR3 runs to 14 residues. In germline, CDR1 is LGHDT, CDR2 YNNKEL (reference sequence). Written as DNA, the CDR3 is TGTGCCAGCAGCCTATGGGACAGCTCCTACGAGCAGTACTTC. Its protein product is CASSLWDSSYEQYF.

This clonotype was counted a few times. The chain has TRBV4-3 and TRBJ1-6; perhaps TRBD1 as D (5 bases). The CDR3 is 14 residues long. Trimming removed 0 bases at V and 10 bases at J, with 10 bases between. CDR1 LGHNA and CDR2 YSLEER come from the germline V gene. This CDR3 is CASSQERGRSPLHF. CDR3 in DNA: TGCGCCAGCAGCCAAGAGAGGGGTAGATCACCCCTCCACTTT.

This clonotype was counted a single time. The V call is TRBV5-1, the J call TRBJ1-6; 9 nucleotides line up with TRBD1. In germline, CDR1 is SGHRS, CDR2 YFSETQ. V gave up 0 bases and J gave up 9 bases; unmatched junction bases: 1. This CDR3 contains 14 residues. CDR3: CASSLEQGASPLHF. CDR3 bases: TGCGCCAGCAGCTTGGAACAGGGGGCTTCACCCCTCCACTTT.

This chain joins TRBV29-1 and TRBJ2-7; the D call may be TRBD1 or TRBD2 (6 bases each). V lost 6 bases, J lost 2 bases, and 20 bases lay in between. The CDR3 covers 15 residues. Germline values: CDR1 SQVTM, CDR2 ANQGSEA. The CDR3 DNA reads as TGCAGCGTCGAATTAGACCCGGGGGCCGCCTACGAGCAGTACTTC. Encoded protein: CSVELDPGAAYEQYF.

At least ten counts were recorded for this clonotype. The genes are TRBV5-1 and TRBJ2-5; 7 bases map to TRBD2. Germline V gene data show CDR1 as SGHRS and CDR2 as YFSETQ. The CDR3 contains 14 residues. V was pared by 7 bases and J by 2 bases, with 8 bases of the junction left unmatched. Here the CDR3 DNA reads TGCGCCAGCCAATGGGGGGGAGGACAAGAGACCCAGTACTTC. Translated, it gives CASQWGGGQETQYF.

The chain recombines TRBV29-1 with TRBJ2-7; D possibly corresponds to TRBD1 (7 bases). CDR3 length: 13 residues. Trimming stripped 2 bases from V and 3 bases from J, with 11 bases between. Germline lookup yields CDR1 SQVTM and CDR2 ANQGSEA. CDR3 sequence reads: CSVEQGGGYEQYF. CDR3 nucleotides: TGCAGCGTTGAACAGGGGGGAGGCTACGAGCAGTACTTC.

The chain links TRBV25-1 to TRBJ2-7; no firm D call. This CDR3 has 13 residues. CDR1 and CDR2 from the germline V gene are MGHDK and SYGVNS. The V end was cut by 8 bases, the J end by 1 base, with 12 bases between. CDR3 protein: CASVEEQSYEQYF. The CDR3 DNA follows: TGTGCCAGCGTTGAAGAACAGTCCTACGAGCAGTACTTC.

Ten or more counts support this clonotype. The J gene is TRBJ2-1, the V gene TRBV20-1, with 7 bases matching TRBD2. The CDR3 spans 15 residues. The germline gives CDR1 DFQATT, CDR2 SNEGSKA (reference sequence). J gave up 8 bases and V 3 bases, and 13 bases lay outside the gene matches. CDR3 loop: CSARSGWLAADEQFF. DNA of the CDR3: TGCAGTGCTAGGTCGGGTTGGCTAGCGGCGGATGAGCAGTTCTTC.